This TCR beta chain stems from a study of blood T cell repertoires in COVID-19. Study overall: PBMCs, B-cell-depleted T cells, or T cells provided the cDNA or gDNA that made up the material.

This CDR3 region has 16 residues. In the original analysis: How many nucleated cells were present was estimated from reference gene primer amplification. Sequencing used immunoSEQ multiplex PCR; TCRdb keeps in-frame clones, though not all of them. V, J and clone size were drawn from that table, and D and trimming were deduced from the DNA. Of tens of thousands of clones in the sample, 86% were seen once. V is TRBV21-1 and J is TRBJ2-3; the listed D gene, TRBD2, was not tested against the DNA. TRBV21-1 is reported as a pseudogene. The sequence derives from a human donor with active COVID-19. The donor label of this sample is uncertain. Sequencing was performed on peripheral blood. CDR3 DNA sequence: TGTGCCAGCAGCAATGGGACTAGTGGGAGCACAGATACGCAGTATTTT. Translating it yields CASSNGTSGSTDTQYF.